The entry below gives a single T cell receptor beta chain sequence along with its context. Its recognized antigen is unknown. Nothing much larger sits one base from this clone, and base qualities are not available. These data originate in a study of CD8 T cells in Susac syndrome (dated by TCRdb to between 2018 and 2021). Broadly, across the study: Repertoire sequencing was used to test whether CD8+ T cell activation and differentiation in Susac syndrome was antigen driven. Clonality of the CD8+ T cell repertoire was compared between around eleven healthy donors, approximately 14 Susac syndrome patients and some 15 multiple sclerosis patients.

Peripheral blood CD8+ and CD4+ T cells from healthy donors, Susac syndrome patients and multiple sclerosis patients were profiled using high-throughput TCR beta sequencing. The multiple sclerosis controls were treatment-naive patients whose relapsing-remitting disease, either stable or active, fulfilled the revised McDonald criteria. Bulk CD8+ and CD4+ T cells were purified magnetically by negative isolation, whereas CD8+ TEMRA cells were enriched by FACS. Blood was collected in EDTA tubes and processed within 24 hours, with PBMCs isolated through density gradient centrifugation. PBMCs intended for TCR sequencing were cryopreserved in liquid nitrogen and were subsequently thawed in a 37 degrees C water bath. A purity of at least 90% was achieved for sorted or isolated CD4+, CD8+ and CD8+ TEMRA cells. What the study reported, not specific to this receptor: The number of individuals in the TCR sequencing and HLA analysis was acknowledged as relatively small.

RNA was extracted using the RNeasy kit, and about 0.45 to 1 ug of the RNA was reverse transcribed with random hexamers. The immunoSEQ multiplex PCR assay, covering 54 Vbeta and 13 Jbeta segments, was used to amplify TCR beta CDR3 regions. PCR amplification bias was corrected using a synthetic template baseline for primer optimization and computational correction. Processing in the source paper ran as follows. Reads were annotated to V, D and J genes according to IMGT and were analyzed with immunoSEQ Analyzer, with only productive sequences retained. Clonality was calculated as one minus the Shannon entropy normalized by log2 of the number of productive unique sequences. For each patient and control, public and private clones were evaluated within the 100 most prevalent clones. Clones were defined as Susac-specific when absent from the healthy and MS cohorts, from roughly 1,100 published viral clones and from other ImmuneACCESS disease sequences. TCRdb's own reprocessing of the public reads used fastp at Q25 and MiXCR and kept productive beta chains. Identical CDR3 proteins give one entry, which carries the most common genes and DNA. For this entry, the V and J calls and clone size follow TCRdb and not the study's own pipeline. This sample is represented by 65,000 to 80,000 distinct CDR3 sequences; roughly 90% of them were singletons. The ten largest clonotypes hold less than 0.6% of the sample.

The sequencing input was CD8+ T cells from PBMCs. The TCR was taken from a human donor with multiple sclerosis.

The nucleotide sequence reads as follows: TGTGCCAGCAGTTTATCGGGGGGACGCTCGTACACAGATACGCAGTATTTT. Its translation reads: CASSLSGGRSYTDTQYF. The V and J segments used are TRBV27 and TRBJ2-3; the D gene is perhaps TRBD2, from 6 matching bases. CDR1 is given as MNHEY and CDR2 as SMNVEV, both from the germline V gene (reference sequence). The junction carries 15 bases between V and J, which are trimmed by 0 bases and 2 bases respectively. The cysteine opens and the phenylalanine closes a CDR3 of 17 amino acids. Only the CDR3 part of the read is kept: 51 bases, read in frame from the first base.